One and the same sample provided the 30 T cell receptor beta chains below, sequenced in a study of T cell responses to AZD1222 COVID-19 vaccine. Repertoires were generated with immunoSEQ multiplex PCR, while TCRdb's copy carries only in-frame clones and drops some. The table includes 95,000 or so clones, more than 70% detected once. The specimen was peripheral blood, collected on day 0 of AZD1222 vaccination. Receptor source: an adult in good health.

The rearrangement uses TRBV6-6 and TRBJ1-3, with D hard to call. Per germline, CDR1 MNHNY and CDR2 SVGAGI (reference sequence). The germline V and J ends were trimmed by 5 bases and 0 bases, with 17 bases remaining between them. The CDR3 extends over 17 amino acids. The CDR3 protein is CASSRTPGASSGNTIYF. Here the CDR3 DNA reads TGTGCCAGCAGTCGTACTCCGGGAGCCTCCTCTGGAAACACCATATATTTT.

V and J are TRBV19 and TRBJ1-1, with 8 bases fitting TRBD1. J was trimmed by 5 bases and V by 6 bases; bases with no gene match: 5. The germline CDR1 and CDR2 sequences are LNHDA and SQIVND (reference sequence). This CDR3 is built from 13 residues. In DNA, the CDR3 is TGTGCCAGTAGGCGACAGGGGAGGACTGAAGCTTTCTTT. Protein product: CASRRQGRTEAFF.

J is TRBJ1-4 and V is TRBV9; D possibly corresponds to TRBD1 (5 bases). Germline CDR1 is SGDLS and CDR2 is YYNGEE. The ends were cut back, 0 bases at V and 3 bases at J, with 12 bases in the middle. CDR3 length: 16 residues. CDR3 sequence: CASSVAVGGANEKLFF. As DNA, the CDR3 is TGTGCCAGCAGCGTAGCTGTGGGGGGAGCTAATGAAAAACTGTTTTTT.

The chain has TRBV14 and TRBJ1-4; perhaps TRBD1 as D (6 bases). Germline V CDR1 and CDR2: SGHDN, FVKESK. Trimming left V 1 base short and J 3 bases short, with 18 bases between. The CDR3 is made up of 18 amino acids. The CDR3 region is CASSQASVPRGSNEKLFF. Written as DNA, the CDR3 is TGTGCCAGCAGCCAAGCCTCAGTCCCCAGGGGCTCTAATGAAAAACTGTTTTTT.

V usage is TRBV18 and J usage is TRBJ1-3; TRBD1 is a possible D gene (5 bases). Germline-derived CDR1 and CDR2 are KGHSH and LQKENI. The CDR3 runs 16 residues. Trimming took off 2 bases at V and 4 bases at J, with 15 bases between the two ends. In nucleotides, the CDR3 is TGTGCCAGCTCACCATCGGGGGAATATACGGGAAACACCATATATTTT. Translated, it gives CASSPSGEYTGNTIYF.

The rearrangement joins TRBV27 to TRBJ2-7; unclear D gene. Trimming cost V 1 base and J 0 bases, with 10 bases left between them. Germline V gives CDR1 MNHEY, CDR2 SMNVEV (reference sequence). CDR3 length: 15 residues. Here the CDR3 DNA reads TGTGCCAGCAGTTTATTCTCAGGATTCTCCTACGAGCAGTACTTC. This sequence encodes CASSLFSGFSYEQYF.

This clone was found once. The CDR3 protein is CATKKTSGGKETQYF. CDR3 nucleotides: TGTGCCACCAAAAAGACTAGCGGGGGTAAAGAGACCCAGTACTTC. The chain is built from TRBV24-1 and TRBJ2-5; 12 bases match TRBD2. V lost 8 bases to trimming and J lost 3 bases; unmatched junction nucleotides: 6. Germline V CDR1 and CDR2: KGHDR, SFDVKD. This CDR3 is built from 15 residues.

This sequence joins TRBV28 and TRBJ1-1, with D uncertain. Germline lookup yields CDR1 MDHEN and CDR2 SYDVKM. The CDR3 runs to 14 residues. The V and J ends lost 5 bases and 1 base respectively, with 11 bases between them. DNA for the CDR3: TGTGCCAGCAGTGTTTGGACGGGGAACACTGAAGCTTTCTTT. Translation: CASSVWTGNTEAFF. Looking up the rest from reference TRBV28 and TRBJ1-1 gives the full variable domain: DVKVTQSSRYLVKRTGEKVFLECVQDMDHENMFWYRQDPGLGLRLIYFSYDVKMKEKGDIPEGYSVSREKKERFSLILESASTNQTSMYLCASSVWTGNTEAFFGQGTRLTVV.

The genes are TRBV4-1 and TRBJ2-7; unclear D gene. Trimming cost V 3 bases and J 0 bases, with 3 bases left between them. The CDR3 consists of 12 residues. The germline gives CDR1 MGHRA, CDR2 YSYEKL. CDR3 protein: CASSHNSYEQYF. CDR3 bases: TGCGCCAGCAGCCACAACTCCTACGAGCAGTACTTC.

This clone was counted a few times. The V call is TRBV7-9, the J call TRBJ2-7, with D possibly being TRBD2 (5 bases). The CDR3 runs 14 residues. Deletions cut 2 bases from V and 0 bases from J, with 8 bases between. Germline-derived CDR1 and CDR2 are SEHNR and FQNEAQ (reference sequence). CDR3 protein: CASSLRGTSYEQYF. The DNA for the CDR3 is TGTGCCAGCAGCTTACGGGGTACCTCCTACGAGCAGTACTTC.

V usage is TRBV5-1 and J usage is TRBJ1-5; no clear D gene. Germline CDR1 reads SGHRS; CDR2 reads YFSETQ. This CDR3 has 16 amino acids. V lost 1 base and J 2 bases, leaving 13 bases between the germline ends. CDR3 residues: CASSLPPGCRNQPQHF. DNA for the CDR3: TGCGCCAGCAGCTTGCCCCCGGGGTGTCGCAATCAGCCCCAGCATTTT.

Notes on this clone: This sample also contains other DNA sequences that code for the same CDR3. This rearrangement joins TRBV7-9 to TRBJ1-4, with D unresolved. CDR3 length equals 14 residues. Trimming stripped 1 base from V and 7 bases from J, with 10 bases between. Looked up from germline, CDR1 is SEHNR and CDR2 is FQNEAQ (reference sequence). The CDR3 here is CASSLGSGGEKLFF. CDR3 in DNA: TGTGCCAGCAGCTTAGGTTCAGGAGGTGAAAAACTGTTTTTT.

The CDR3 sequence is CASSPAVDEQYF. The CDR3 DNA reads as TGTGCCAGCAGCCCGGCAGTGGACGAGCAGTACTTC. The rearrangement uses TRBV7-9 and TRBJ2-7; D gene unclear. Germline-derived CDR1 and CDR2 are SEHNR and FQNEAQ (reference sequence). The CDR3 sequence is 12 residues long. The germline V and J ends were trimmed by 5 bases and 5 bases, with 10 bases remaining between them.

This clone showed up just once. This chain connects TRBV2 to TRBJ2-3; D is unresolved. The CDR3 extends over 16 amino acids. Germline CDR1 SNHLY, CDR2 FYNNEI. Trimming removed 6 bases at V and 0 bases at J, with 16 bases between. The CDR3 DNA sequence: TGTGCCAGCAGGGACGTTGGGCCGCGTAGCACAGATACGCAGTATTTT. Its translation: CASRDVGPRSTDTQYF. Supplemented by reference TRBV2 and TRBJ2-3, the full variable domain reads EPEVTQTPSHQVTQMGQEVILRCVPISNHLYFYWYRQILGQKVEFLVSFYNNEISEKSEIFDDQFSVERPDGSNFTLKIRSTKLEDSAMYFCASRDVGPRSTDTQYFGPGTRLTVL.

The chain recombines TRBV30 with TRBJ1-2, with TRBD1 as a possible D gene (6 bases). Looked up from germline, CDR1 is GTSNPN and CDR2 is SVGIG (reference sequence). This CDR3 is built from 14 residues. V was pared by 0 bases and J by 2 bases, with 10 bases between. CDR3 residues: CAWSVPGGNYGYTF. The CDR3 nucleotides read TGTGCCTGGAGTGTACCCGGGGGCAACTATGGCTACACCTTC. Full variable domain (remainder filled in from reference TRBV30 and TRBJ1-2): SQTIHQWPATLVQPVGSPLSLECTVEGTSNPNLYWYRQAAGRGLQLLFYSVGIGQISSEVPQNLSASRPQDRQFILSSKKLLLSDSGFYLCAWSVPGGNYGYTFGSGTRLTVV.

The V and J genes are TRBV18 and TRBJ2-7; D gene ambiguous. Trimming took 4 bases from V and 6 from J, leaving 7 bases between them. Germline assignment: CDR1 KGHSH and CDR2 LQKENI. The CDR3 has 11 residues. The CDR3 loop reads CASSQDFEQYF. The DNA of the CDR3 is TGTGCCAGCTCACAGGATTTCGAGCAGTACTTC.

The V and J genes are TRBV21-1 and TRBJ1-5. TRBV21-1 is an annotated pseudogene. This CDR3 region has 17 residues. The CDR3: CASIKRGEGYSNQPQHF. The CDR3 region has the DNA TGTGCCAGCATCAAACGGGGGGAAGGATATAGCAATCAGCCCCAGCATTTT.

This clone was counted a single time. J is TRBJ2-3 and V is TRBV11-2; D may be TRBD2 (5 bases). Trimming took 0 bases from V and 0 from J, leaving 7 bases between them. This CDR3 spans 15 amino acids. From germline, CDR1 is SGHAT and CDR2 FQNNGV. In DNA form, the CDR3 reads TGTGCCAGCAGCTTAGAAGGAGGAAGCACAGATACGCAGTATTTT. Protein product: CASSLEGGSTDTQYF.

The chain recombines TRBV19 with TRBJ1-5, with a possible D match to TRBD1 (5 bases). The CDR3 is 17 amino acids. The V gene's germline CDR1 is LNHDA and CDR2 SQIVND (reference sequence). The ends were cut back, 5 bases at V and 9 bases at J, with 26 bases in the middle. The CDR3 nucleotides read TGTGCCAGTAGTCCCCAAGGGACGCCAATCGAGGATCGGCCCCAGCATTTT. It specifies CASSPQGTPIEDRPQHF.

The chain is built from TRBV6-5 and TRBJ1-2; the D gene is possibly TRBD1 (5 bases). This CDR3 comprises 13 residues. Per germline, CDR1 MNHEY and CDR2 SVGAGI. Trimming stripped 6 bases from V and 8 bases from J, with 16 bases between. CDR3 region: CASRAGTQRGYTF. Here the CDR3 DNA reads TGTGCCAGCAGGGCCGGGACCCAGAGGGGCTACACCTTC.

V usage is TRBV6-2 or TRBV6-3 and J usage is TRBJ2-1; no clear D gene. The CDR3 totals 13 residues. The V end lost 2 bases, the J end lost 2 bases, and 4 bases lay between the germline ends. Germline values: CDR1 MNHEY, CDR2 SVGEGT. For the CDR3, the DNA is TGTGCCAGCAGTTACGTTACCTACAATGAGCAGTTCTTC. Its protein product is CASSYVTYNEQFF.

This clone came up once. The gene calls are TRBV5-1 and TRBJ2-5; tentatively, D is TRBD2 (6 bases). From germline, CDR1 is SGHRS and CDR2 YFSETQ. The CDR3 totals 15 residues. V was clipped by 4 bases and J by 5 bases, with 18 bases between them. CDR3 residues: CASSPTSNPWETQYF. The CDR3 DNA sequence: TGCGCCAGCAGCCCAACTAGCAACCCCTGGGAGACCCAGTACTTC.

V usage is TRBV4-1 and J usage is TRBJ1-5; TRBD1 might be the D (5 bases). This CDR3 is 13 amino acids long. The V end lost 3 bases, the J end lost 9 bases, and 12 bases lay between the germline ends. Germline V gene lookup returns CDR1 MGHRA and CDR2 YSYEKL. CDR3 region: CASSQSSGGPQHF. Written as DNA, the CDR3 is TGCGCCAGCAGCCAGAGCTCCGGGGGGCCCCAGCATTTT.

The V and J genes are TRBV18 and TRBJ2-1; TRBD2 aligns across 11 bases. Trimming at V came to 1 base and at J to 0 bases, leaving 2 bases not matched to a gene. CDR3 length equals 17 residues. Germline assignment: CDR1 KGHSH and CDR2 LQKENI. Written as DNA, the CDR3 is TGTGCCAGCTCACCACTAGCGGGGGGGAGCTCCTACAATGAGCAGTTCTTC. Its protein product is CASSPLAGGSSYNEQFF.

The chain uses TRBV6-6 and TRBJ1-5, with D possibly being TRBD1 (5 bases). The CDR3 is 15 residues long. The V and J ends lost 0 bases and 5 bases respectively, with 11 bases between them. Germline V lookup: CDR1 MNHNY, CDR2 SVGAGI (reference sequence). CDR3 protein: CASSYSSGLDQPQHF. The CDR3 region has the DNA TGTGCCAGCAGTTACTCTTCGGGGCTAGATCAGCCCCAGCATTTT.

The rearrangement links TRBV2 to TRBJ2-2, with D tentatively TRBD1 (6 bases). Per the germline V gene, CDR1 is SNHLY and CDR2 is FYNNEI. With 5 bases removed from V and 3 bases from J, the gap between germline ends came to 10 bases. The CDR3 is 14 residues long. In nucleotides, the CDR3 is TGTGCCAGCAGTTTCACAGGGCACACCGGGGAGCTGTTTTTT. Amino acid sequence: CASSFTGHTGELFF.

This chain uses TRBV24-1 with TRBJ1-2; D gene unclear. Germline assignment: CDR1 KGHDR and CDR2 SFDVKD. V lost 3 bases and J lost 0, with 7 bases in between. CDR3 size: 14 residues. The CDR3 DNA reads TGTGCCACCAGTGATAGTGGAACTAACTATGGCTACACCTTC. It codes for CATSDSGTNYGYTF.

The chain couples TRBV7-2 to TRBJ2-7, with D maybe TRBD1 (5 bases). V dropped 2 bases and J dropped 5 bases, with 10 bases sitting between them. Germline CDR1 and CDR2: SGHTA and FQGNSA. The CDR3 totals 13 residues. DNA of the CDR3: TGTGCCAGCAGCTTATCAGGGCTCAACGAGCAGTACTTC. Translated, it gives CASSLSGLNEQYF.

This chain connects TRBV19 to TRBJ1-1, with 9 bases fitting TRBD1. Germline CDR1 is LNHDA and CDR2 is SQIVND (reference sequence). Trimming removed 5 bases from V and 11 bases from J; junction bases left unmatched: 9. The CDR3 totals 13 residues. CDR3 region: CASSREGQGVAFF. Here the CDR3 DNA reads TGTGCCAGTAGTCGAGAGGGACAGGGTGTTGCTTTCTTT.

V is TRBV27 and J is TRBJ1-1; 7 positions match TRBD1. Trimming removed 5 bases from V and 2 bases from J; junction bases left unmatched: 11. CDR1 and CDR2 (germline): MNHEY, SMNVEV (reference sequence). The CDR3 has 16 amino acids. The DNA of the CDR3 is TGTGCCAGCAGTCTCACCACGACAGGGATTAACACTGAAGCTTTCTTT. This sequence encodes CASSLTTTGINTEAFF.